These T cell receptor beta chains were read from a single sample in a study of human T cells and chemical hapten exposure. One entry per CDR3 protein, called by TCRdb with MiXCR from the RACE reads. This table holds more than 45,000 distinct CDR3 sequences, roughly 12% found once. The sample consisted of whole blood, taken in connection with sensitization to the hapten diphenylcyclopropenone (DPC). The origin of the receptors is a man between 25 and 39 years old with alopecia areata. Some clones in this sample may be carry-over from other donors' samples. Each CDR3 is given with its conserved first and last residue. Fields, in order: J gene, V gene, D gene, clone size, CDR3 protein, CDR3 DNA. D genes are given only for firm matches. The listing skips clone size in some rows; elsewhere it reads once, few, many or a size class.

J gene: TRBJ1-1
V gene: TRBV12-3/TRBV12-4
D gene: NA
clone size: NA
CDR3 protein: CASTSRPSGMNAEAFF
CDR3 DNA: TGTGCCAGCACCTCCCGTCCCTCAGGGATGAACGCTGAAGCTTTCTTC

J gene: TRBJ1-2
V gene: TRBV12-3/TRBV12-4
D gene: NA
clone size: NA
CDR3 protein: CASNLGSEPLFGYTF
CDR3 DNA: TGTGCCAGCAACCTGGGGTCAGAACCTCTATTTGGCTACACCTTC

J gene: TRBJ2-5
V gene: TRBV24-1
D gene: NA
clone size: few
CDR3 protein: CATSDSAGDLQETQYF
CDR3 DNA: TGTGCCACCAGTGATTCCGCAGGGGACTTACAAGAGACCCAGTACTTC

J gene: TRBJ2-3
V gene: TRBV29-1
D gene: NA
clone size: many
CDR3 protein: CSVAQGADTQYF
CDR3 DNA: TGCAGCGTTGCGCAGGGTGCAGATACGCAGTATTTT

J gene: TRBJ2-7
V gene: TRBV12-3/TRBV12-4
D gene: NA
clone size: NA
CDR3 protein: CASSTGTAASYEQYF
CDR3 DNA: TGTGCCAGCAGCACTGGGACCGCCGCCTCCTACGAGCAGTACTTC

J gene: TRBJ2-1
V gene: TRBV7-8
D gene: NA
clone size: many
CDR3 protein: CASTPTGGAYNEQFF
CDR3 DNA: TGTGCCAGCACCCCCACGGGGGGCGCCTACAATGAGCAGTTCTTC

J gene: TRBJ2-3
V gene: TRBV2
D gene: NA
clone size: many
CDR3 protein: CASRGGQLGTDTQYF
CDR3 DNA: TGTGCCAGCAGAGGCGGCCAGCTGGGAACAGATACGCAGTATTTT

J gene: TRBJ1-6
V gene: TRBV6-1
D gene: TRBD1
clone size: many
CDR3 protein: CASRSRDRGFSPLHF
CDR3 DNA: TGTGCCAGCAGAAGCCGGGACAGGGGTTTCTCACCCCTCCACTTT

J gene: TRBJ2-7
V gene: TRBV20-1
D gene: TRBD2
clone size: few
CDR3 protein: CSALNSGGADEQYF
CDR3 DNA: TGCAGTGCTTTAAATAGCGGGGGGGCCGACGAGCAGTACTTC

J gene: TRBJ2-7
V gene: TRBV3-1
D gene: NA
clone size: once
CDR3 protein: CASSQPTIAYLSEQYF
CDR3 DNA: TGTGCCAGCAGCCAACCCACGATCGCCTATCTCTCCGAGCAGTACTTC

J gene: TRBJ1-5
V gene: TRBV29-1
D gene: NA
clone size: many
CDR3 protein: CSVAPGWGMNQPQHF
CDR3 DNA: TGCAGCGTTGCGCCAGGGTGGGGGATGAATCAGCCCCAGCATTTT

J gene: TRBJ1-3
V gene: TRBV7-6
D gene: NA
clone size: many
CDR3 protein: CASSRFEGTGNTIYF
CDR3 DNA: TGTGCCAGCAGCCGTTTCGAGGGCACGGGAAACACCATATATTTT

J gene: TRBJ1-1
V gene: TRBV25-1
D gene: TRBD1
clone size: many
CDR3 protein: CASSGRDRGPAFF
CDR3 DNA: TGTGCCAGCAGTGGCCGGGACAGGGGGCCGGCTTTCTTT

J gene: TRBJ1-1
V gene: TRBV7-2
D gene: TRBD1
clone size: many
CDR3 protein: CASSPPGGREAFF
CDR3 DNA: TGTGCCAGCAGCCCCCCAGGGGGACGAGAAGCTTTCTTT

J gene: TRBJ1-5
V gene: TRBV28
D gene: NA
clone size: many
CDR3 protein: CASSGGFQPQHF
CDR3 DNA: TGTGCCAGCAGTGGTGGGTTTCAGCCCCAGCATTTT

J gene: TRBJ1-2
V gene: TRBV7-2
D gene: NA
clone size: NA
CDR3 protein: CASTHRGPANYGYTF
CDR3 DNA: TGTGCCAGCACCCACCGGGGCCCAGCTAACTATGGCTACACCTTC

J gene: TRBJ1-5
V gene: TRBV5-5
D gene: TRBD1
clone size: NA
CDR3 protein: CASSFRRGRSNQPQHF
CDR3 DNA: TGTGCCAGCAGCTTTCGCAGGGGGCGAAGCAATCAGCCCCAGCATTTT

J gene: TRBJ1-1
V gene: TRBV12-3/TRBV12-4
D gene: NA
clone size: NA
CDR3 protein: CASSPQLGAFEAFF
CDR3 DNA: TGTGCCAGCAGTCCTCAACTGGGAGCGTTCGAAGCTTTCTTT

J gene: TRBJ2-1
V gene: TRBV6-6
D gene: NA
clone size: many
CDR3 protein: CASSPGTAVITEQFF
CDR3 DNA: TGTGCCAGCAGCCCTGGGACCGCGGTAATCACCGAGCAGTTCTTC

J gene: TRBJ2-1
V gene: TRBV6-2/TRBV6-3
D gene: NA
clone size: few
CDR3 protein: CASSYKAGRISSYNEQFF
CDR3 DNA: TGTGCCAGCAGTTATAAAGCAGGGAGGATAAGCTCCTACAATGAGCAGTTCTTC

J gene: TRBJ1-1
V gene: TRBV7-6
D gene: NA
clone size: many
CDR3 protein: CASREYMNTEAFF
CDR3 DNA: TGTGCCAGCAGAGAATACATGAACACTGAAGCTTTCTTT

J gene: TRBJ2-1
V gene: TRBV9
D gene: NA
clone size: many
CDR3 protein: CASSRMSSYNEQFF
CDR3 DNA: TGTGCCAGCAGCCGAATGAGCTCCTACAATGAGCAGTTCTTC

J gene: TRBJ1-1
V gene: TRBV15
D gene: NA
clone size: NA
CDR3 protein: CATSRDRKNTEAFF
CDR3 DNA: TGTGCCACCAGCAGAGATCGAAAGAACACTGAAGCTTTCTTT

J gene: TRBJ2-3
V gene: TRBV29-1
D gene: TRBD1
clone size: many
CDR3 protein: CSVERTGVERDTQYF
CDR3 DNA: TGCAGCGTTGAGAGGACAGGGGTTGAAAGAGATACGCAGTATTTT

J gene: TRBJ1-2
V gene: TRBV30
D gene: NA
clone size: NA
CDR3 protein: CACEDRIGYGYTF
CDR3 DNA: TGTGCCTGTGAAGACAGGATCGGCTATGGCTACACCTTC

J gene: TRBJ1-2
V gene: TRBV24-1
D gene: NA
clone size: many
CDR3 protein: CATSDGRGISGYTF
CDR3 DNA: TGTGCCACCAGTGATGGCAGGGGAATCTCAGGCTACACCTTC

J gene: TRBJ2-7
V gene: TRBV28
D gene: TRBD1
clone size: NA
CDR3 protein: CASGQGMSYEQYF
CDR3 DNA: TGTGCCAGCGGACAGGGTATGTCCTACGAGCAGTACTTC

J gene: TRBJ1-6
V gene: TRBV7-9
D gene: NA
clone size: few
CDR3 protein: CASSLEGTANNSPLHF
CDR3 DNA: TGTGCCAGCAGCTTAGAAGGGACGGCGAATAATTCACCCCTCCACTTT

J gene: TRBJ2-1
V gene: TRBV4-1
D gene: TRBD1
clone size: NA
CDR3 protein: CASSQTYGTGGSNEQFF
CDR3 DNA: TGCGCCAGCAGCCAAACGTATGGGACAGGGGGCAGCAATGAGCAGTTCTTC

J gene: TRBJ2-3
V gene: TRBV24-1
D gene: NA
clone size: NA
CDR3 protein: CATSDGGGPDTQYF
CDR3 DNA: TGTGCCACCAGTGATGGCGGGGGCCCAGATACGCAGTATTTT